A selection of T cell receptor beta chains follows, all from one sample in a study of vaccination and CD4 T cells after COVID-19. One entry per CDR3 protein results from TCRdb running MiXCR on the PCR reads. The sample yields about 7,300 distinct CDR3 sequences, 35% seen once. The antigens these receptors bind are not known. Sequences were obtained from CD4+ T cells from blood, cultured in vitro. These TCRs come from a human donor in good health. CDR3s include the opening cysteine and the closing phenylalanine or tryptophan. The D gene is left open where the match is weak. Some rows mark clone size as missing; the rest say once, few, many or name a class of expanded clone.

abundance | j_gene | d_gene | v_gene | CDR3aa | CDR3nt
NA | TRBJ1-6 | NA | TRBV12-3/TRBV12-4 | CASRETGRSPLHF | TGTGCCAGCAGGGAGACAGGTCGTTCACCCCTCCACTTT
NA | TRBJ1-1 | TRBD1 | TRBV12-3/TRBV12-4 | CASRPQGAEAFF | TGTGCCAGCAGACCACAGGGGGCGGAAGCTTTCTTT
few | TRBJ1-2 | NA | TRBV7-9 | CASSHPTDSYGYTF | TGTGCCAGCAGCCATCCGACCGATTCCTATGGCTACACCTTC
NA | TRBJ2-7 | NA | TRBV6-2/TRBV6-3 | CATERAYEQYF | TGTGCCACGGAGCGGGCCTACGAGCAGTACTTC
few | TRBJ1-2 | TRBD1 | TRBV6-5 | CASSFSGGGFYGYTF | TGTGCCAGCAGTTTTTCAGGAGGGGGCTTCTATGGCTACACCTTC
few | TRBJ1-2 | TRBD1 | TRBV2 | CASSWDSWSF | TGTGCCAGCAGCTGGGACAGCTGGTCCTTC
NA | TRBJ2-5 | NA | TRBV30 | CAWSVGGLETQYF | TGTGCCTGGAGTGTCGGTGGGTTAGAGACCCAGTACTTC
NA | TRBJ2-2 | TRBD2 | TRBV6-4 | CASSPGGTSQESGELFF | TGTGCCAGCAGCCCGGGGGGGACTAGCCAGGAATCCGGGGAGCTGTTTTTT
few | TRBJ1-6 | TRBD1 | TRBV5-1 | CASSPRPGQGLTHF | TGCGCCAGCAGCCCCCGACCGGGACAGGGGTTGACTCACTTT
few | TRBJ2-1 | NA | TRBV2 | CASKGSSYNEQFF | TGTGCCAGCAAGGGGAGCTCCTACAATGAGCAGTTCTTC
medium-sized | TRBJ1-1 | NA | TRBV7-2 | CASSSDSTTEAFF | TGTGCCAGCAGCTCGGACAGCACTACTGAAGCTTTCTTT
NA | TRBJ2-1 | TRBD1 | TRBV20-1 | CSAPRTGGLDEQFF | TGCAGTGCTCCGAGGACAGGGGGCTTGGATGAGCAGTTCTTC
few | TRBJ1-5 | TRBD1 | TRBV20-1 | CSARGGQLSNQPQHF | TGCAGTGCTAGGGGGGGACAGCTAAGCAATCAGCCCCAGCATTTT
few | TRBJ1-2 | TRBD1 | TRBV20-1 | CSASLTGGTGYTF | TGCAGTGCAAGTCTAACAGGGGGTACTGGCTACACCTTC
few | TRBJ2-5 | NA | TRBV5-4 | CASSAQETQYF | TGTGCCAGCAGCGCCCAAGAGACCCAGTACTTC
NA | TRBJ1-2 | NA | TRBV5-4 | CASSLGERNGYTF | TGTGCCAGCAGCTTGGGTGAACGGAATGGCTACACCTTC
medium-sized | TRBJ1-2 | NA | TRBV24-1 | CATSDSGGYGYTF | TGTGCCACCAGTGATTCGGGCGGTTATGGCTACACCTTC
NA | TRBJ1-1 | NA | TRBV5-1 | CASGENTEAFF | TGCGCCAGCGGGGAGAACACTGAAGCTTTCTTT
NA | TRBJ1-2 | NA | TRBV11-2 | CASTLRADYGYTF | TGTGCCAGCACCCTTAGGGCAGACTATGGCTACACCTTC
NA | TRBJ2-3 | NA | TRBV20-1 | CSARGSTDTQYF | TGCAGTGCTAGAGGGAGCACAGATACGCAGTATTTT
once | TRBJ1-1 | TRBD1 | TRBV7-3 | CASSVIRQGAGNTEAFF | TGTGCCAGCAGCGTGATAAGACAGGGCGCAGGGAACACTGAAGCTTTCTTT
few | TRBJ2-3 | TRBD2 | TRBV20-1 | CSAVAGGPDTQYF | TGCAGTGCTGTAGCGGGGGGGCCAGATACGCAGTATTTT
few | TRBJ1-2 | NA | TRBV2 | CACTDLGLPLLGANYGYTF | TGTGCCTGCACCGACCTTGGACTTCCACTACTAGGAGCTAACTATGGCTACACCTTC
few | TRBJ2-3 | NA | TRBV6-1 | CASSGEMGGTDTQYF | TGTGCCAGCAGTGGGGAGATGGGCGGCACAGATACGCAGTATTTT
NA | TRBJ1-1 | TRBD1 | TRBV5-1 | CASSLEGRGRQNTEAFF | TGCGCCAGCAGCTTGGAGGGCAGGGGGAGACAGAACACTGAAGCTTTCTTT
NA | TRBJ1-1 | TRBD1 | TRBV6-1 | CASSQGARAFF | TGTGCCAGCAGTCAGGGGGCGAGAGCTTTCTTT
NA | TRBJ2-5 | NA | TRBV12-3/TRBV12-4 | CASSLGPEGETQYF | TGTGCCAGCAGTTTGGGGCCTGAGGGAGAGACCCAGTACTTC
few | TRBJ1-6 | TRBD1 | TRBV12-3/TRBV12-4 | CASSWGTDNSPLHF | TGTGCCAGCAGTTGGGGGACAGACAATTCACCCCTCCACTTT
NA | TRBJ2-2 | TRBD1 | TRBV11-2 | CASSLRGQGANTGELFF | TGTGCCAGCAGCTTACGGGGTCAGGGGGCCAACACCGGGGAGCTGTTTTTT
few | TRBJ2-6 | NA | TRBV6-4 | CASSDSSSGANVLTF | TGTGCCAGCAGTGACTCCAGCTCTGGGGCCAACGTCCTGACTTTC